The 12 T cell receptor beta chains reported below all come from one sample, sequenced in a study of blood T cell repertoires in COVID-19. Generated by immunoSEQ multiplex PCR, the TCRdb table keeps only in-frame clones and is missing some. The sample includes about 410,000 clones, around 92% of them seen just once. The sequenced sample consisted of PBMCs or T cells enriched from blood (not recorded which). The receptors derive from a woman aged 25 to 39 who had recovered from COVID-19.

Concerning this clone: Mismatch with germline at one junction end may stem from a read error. The CDR3 protein is CASGPGTEASGRIF. The CDR3 bases are TGTGCTAGTGGCCCCGGGACAGAGGCTAGTGGGAGGATCTTC. This chain connects TRBV12-5 to TRBJ2-1; perhaps TRBD1 as D (7 bases). Germline V gives CDR1 LGHNT, CDR2 FRNRAP. The CDR3 has 14 amino acids.

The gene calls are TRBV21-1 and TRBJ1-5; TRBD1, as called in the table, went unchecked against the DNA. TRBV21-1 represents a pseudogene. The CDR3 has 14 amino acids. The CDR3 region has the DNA TGTGCCACCACCCCCGGGACAGCTAATCAGCCCCAGCATTTT. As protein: CATTPGTANQPQHF.

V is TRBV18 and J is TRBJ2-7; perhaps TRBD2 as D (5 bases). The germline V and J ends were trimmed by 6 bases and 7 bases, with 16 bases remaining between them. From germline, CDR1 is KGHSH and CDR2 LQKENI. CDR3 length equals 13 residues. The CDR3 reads CASSPGGSVEQYF. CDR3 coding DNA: TGTGCCAGCTCCCCTGGCGGGTCGGTGGAGCAGTACTTC.

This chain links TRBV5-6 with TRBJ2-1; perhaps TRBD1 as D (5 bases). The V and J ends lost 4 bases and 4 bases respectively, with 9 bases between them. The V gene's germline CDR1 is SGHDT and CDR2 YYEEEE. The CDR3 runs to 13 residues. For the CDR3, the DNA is TGTGCCAGCAGCCACAGGTATTACAATGAGCAGTTCTTC. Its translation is CASSHRYYNEQFF.

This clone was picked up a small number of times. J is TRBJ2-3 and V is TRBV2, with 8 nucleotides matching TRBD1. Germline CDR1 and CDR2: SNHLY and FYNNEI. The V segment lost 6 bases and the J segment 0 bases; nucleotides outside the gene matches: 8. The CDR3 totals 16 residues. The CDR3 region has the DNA TGTGCCAGCAGCCGTTTCAGGGGGCGAAGCACAGATACGCAGTATTTT. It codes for CASSRFRGRSTDTQYF.

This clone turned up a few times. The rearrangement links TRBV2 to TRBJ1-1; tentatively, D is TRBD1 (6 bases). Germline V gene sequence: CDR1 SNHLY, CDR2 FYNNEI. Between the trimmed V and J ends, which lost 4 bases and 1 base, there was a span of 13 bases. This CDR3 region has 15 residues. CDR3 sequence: CASSVGGAWNTEAFF. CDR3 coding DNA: TGTGCCAGCAGTGTAGGGGGAGCTTGGAACACTGAAGCTTTCTTT.

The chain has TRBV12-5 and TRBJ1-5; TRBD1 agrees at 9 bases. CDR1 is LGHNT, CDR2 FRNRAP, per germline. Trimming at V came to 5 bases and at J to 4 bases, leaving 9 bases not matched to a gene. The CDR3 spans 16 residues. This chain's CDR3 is CASGTPDRGNNQPQHF. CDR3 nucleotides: TGTGCTAGTGGTACTCCAGACAGGGGGAATAATCAGCCCCAGCATTTT.

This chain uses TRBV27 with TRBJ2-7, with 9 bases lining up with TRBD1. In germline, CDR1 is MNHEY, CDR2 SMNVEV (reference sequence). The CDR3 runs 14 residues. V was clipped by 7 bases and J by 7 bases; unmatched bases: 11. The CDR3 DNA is TGTGCCAGCACCCTCCGGGACAGGGCTGGGGAGCAGTACTTC. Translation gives CASTLRDRAGEQYF.

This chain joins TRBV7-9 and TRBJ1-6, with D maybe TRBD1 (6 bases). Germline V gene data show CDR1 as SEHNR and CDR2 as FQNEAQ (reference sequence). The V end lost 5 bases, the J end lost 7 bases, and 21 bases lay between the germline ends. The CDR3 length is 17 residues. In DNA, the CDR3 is TGTGCCAGCAGCCCTCTCCGGCGTGACAGGCTGAATTCACCCCTCCACTTT. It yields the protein CASSPLRRDRLNSPLHF.

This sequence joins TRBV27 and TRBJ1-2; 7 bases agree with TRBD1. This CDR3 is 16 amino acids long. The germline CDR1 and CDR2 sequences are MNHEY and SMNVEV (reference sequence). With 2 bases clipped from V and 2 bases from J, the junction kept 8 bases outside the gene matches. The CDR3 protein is CASSLGDREENYGYTF. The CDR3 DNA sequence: TGTGCCAGCAGTTTAGGAGACAGGGAGGAAAACTATGGCTACACCTTC.

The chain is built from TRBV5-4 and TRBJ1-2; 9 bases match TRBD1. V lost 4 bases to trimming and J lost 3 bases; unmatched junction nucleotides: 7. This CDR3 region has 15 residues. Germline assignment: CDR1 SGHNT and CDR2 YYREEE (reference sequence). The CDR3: CASSPPGQGDYGYTF. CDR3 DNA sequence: TGTGCCAGCAGCCCCCCGGGACAGGGCGACTATGGCTACACCTTC. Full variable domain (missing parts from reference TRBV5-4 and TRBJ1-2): ETGVTQSPTHLIKTRGQQVTLRCSSQSGHNTVSWYQQALGQGPQFIFQYYREEENGRGNFPPRFSGLQFPNYSSELNVNALELDDSALYLCASSPPGQGDYGYTFGSGTRLTVV.

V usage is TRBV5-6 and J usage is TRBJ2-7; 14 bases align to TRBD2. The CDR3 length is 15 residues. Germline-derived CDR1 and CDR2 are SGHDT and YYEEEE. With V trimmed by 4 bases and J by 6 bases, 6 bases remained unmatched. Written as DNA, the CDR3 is TGTGCCAGCAGCCGAGGGACTAGCGGGAGTGGCGAGCAGTACTTC. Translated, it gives CASSRGTSGSGEQYF.